This T cell receptor beta chain is from a study of blood T cell repertoires in COVID-19. Study background: COVID-19 samples from acute and convalescent phases originated in the United States, Italy and Spain. Sources were T cells, B-cell-depleted T cells, or PBMCs; the material itself was cDNA or gDNA.

Original handling: Scientists estimated how many nucleated cells there were by amplifying reference gene primers. Profiled with immunoSEQ multiplex PCR; TCRdb holds only in-frame clones, not every one. The V and J calls and clone size are taken from that table; D and trimming were inferred from the DNA. The sample holds nearly 80,000 clones; around 80% are singletons and the top ten take 36%. The ends were cut back, 1 base at V and 7 bases at J, with 14 bases in the middle. The CDR3 is made up of 15 amino acids. Per germline, CDR1 LNHDA and CDR2 SQIVND (reference sequence). Sequences were obtained from peripheral blood. This TCR derives from a woman aged 70-85 years with acute or convalescent COVID-19. J is TRBJ1-5 and V is TRBV19; D call uncertain. Here the CDR3 reads CASSIGRSPRQPQHF. CDR3 nucleotides: TGTGCCAGTAGTATAGGTCGGTCACCGCGGCAGCCCCAGCATTTT.